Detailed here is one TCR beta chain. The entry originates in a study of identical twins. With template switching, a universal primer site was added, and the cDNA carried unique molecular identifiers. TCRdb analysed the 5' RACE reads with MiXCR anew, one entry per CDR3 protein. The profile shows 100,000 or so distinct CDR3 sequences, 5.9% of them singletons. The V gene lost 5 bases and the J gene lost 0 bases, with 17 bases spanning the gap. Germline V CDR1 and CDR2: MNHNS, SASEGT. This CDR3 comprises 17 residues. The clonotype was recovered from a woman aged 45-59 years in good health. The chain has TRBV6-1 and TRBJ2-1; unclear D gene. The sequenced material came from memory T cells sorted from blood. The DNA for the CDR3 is TGTGCCAGCAGTAAAATTTTCAGGTCAAGCTCCTACAATGAGCAGTTCTTC. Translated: CASSKIFRSSSYNEQFF.